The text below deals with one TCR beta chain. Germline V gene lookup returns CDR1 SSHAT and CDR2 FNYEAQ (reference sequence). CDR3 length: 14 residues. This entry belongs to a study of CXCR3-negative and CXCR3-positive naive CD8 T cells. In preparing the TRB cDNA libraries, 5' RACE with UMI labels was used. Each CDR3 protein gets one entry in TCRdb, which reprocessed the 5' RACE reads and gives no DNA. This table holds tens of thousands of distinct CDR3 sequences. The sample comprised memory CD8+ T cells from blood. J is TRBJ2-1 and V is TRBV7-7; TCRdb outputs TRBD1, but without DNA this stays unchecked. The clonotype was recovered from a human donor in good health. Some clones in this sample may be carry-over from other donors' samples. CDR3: CASSSWGPSNEQFF.